The present T cell receptor (beta chain) was sequenced within a study of regulatory T cells in long-lasting Graves disease. The study's findings and limits: Examination was confined to peripheral blood, excluding thyroid tissue. When disease was persistent, TRBV28, TRBJ1-2 and TRBJ2-5 were the favored segments.

This clonotype was observed many times. The antigen is undetermined. With iRepertoire HTBI primers and Arm-PCR of CDR3 regions, TCR beta libraries were built. TCRdb analysed the multiplex PCR reads with MiXCR anew, one entry per CDR3 protein. The top ten hold around a quarter of the sample, which has about 420,000 distinct CDR3 sequences, around 17% seen once. The CDR3 runs to 13 residues. Germline CDR1 is DFQATT and CDR2 is SNEGSKA (reference sequence). Trimming removed 3 bases from V and 5 bases from J, with 13 bases in between. Time point described: newly diagnosed GD, antithyroid drugs for less than 3 months. Making the TCR library involved RNA that had been extracted from PBMCs. These data were likewise used in another study, on T cells in Graves' hyperthyroidism and ophthalmopathy. That work adds: For the diagnoses, clinical symptoms, serum thyroxine and TRAb, thyroid ultrasound and orbital computed tomography were used. In simple terms, a model built on 13 V-J features told ophthalmopathy apart from stable hyperthyroidism.

Material: peripheral blood mononuclear cells (PBMCs), obtained at new diagnosis, from a patient treated with antithyroid drugs. The clonotype comes from a woman aged 18-30 years with Graves disease. The chain combines TRBV20-1 with TRBJ2-5; D call uncertain. The CDR3 nucleotides read TGCAGTGCTAGGAAGACCGTCGCGGAGACCCAGTACTTC. It encodes CSARKTVAETQYF.